The 4 T cell receptor beta chains below all came from one sample that was sequenced in a study of shared clonotypes between healthy human individuals. The assay was immunoSEQ multiplex PCR, and TCRdb's table has in-frame clones only and misses some. The sample comprises under 2.5 million clones, just under 95% of which are singletons, and 0.3% to 0.45% rests with the top ten. The sequenced sample was naive CD4+ T cells from PBMCs. Subset reported: CD45RA+ positively selected. All receptors derive from a man between 18 and 35 years old in good health. Some clones in this sample may be carry-over from other donors' samples.

V usage is TRBV5-1 and J usage is TRBJ1-5, with D maybe TRBD1 (5 bases). Germline-derived CDR1 and CDR2 are SGHRS and YFSETQ. The CDR3 covers 15 residues. Trimming removed 0 bases from V and 4 bases from J, with 11 bases in between. CDR3 nucleotides: TGCGCCAGCAGCTTGGCCGGCAGGGAGAATCAGCCCCAGCATTTT. The encoded protein is CASSLAGRENQPQHF.

The chain carries TRBV7-8 and TRBJ2-2; a weak D match, TRBD1 (5 bases). Trimming cost V 5 bases and J 3 bases, with 13 bases left between them. Germline loops: CDR1 SGHVS, CDR2 FQNEAQ. CDR3 length: 15 amino acids. The CDR3 reads CASSLDSRDTGELFF. CDR3 DNA sequence: TGTGCCAGCAGCCTAGACAGCAGGGACACCGGGGAGCTGTTTTTT.

This chain links TRBV5-1 with TRBJ2-5; 10 nucleotides line up with TRBD2. J lost 5 bases, V lost 0 bases, and 4 bases had no gene match. CDR1 is SGHRS and CDR2 is YFSETQ in the germline V gene. CDR3 length: 15 residues. This CDR3 reads CASSLVAGGPETQYF. Written as DNA, the CDR3 is TGCGCCAGCAGCTTGGTAGCGGGAGGACCGGAGACCCAGTACTTC.

The V gene is TRBV18, the J gene TRBJ2-3; 9 nucleotides line up with TRBD1. The CDR3 covers 20 residues. Germline CDR1 reads KGHSH; CDR2 reads LQKENI. V dropped 5 bases and J dropped 6; count of bases not matched to a gene: 24. The CDR3 region has the DNA TGTGCCAGCTCATCCACCCGCCAAGGGACAGGGCCACTGGGAGGGGATACGCAGTATTTT. This gives the protein CASSSTRQGTGPLGGDTQYF.